The 22 T cell receptor beta chains below were found in one sample sequenced in a study of CD8 T cells in ankylosing spondylitis. Their specific antigens are unknown. Using its own MiXCR run on the 5' RACE reads, TCRdb lists one record per CDR3 protein. Here the sample spans 350,000 to 450,000 distinct CDR3 sequences, 26% being singletons. Study-wide results and limits: Blood from ankylosing spondylitis patients appeared to carry a characteristic roughly eight-variant TCR beta motif.

The specimen sequenced was blood, either unsorted or a sorted T cell fraction (not recorded which). Every receptor here comes from a male donor with ankylosing spondylitis.

V gene TRBV3-1 combines with J gene TRBJ1-2; D gene uncertain. Germline V gives CDR1 LGHDT, CDR2 YNNKEL (reference sequence). This CDR3 spans 14 amino acids. The V and J ends lost 1 base and 1 base respectively, with 7 bases between them. This CDR3 is CASSQGGLNYGYTF. The CDR3 DNA reads as TGTGCCAGCAGCCAAGGAGGGCTTAACTATGGCTACACCTTC.

This clonotype was observed a few times. The chain carries TRBV7-2 and TRBJ2-3; D is possibly TRBD1 or TRBD2 (5 bases each). The V end was cut by 5 bases, the J end by 9 bases, with 18 bases between. This CDR3 is 14 amino acids long. CDR1 SGHTA and CDR2 FQGNSA come from the germline V gene. The CDR3 here is CASSRFGTDGTQYF. The CDR3 nucleotides read TGTGCCAGCAGCCGTTTTGGGACCGACGGGACGCAGTATTTT.

The chain combines TRBV3-1 with TRBJ1-2; 8 bases agree with TRBD1. There are 18 residues in the CDR3. After removal of 4 bases from V and 6 bases from J, the junction contained 19 bases not matched to a gene. CDR1 and CDR2 from the germline V gene are LGHDT and YNNKEL (reference sequence). CDR3 sequence: CASSPGPGGAGILHGYTF. CDR3 nucleotides: TGTGCCAGCAGCCCCGGACCAGGGGGCGCTGGTATCTTACATGGCTACACCTTC.

The gene calls are TRBV4-1 and TRBJ1-1, with 9 bases aligning to TRBD1. V gave up 0 bases and J gave up 3 bases; unmatched junction bases: 8. CDR1 and CDR2 (germline): MGHRA, YSYEKL. The CDR3 is 17 residues long. CDR3 sequence: CASSQEYGTGTYTEAFF. The DNA for the CDR3 is TGCGCCAGCAGCCAAGAGTACGGGACAGGGACCTACACTGAAGCTTTCTTT.

To note about this clonotype: The junction differs from germline at one of its ends, possibly a read error. The chain carries TRBV20-1 and TRBJ2-2; TRBD2 matches at 14 bases. The CDR3 contains 19 residues. Per germline, CDR1 DFQATT and CDR2 SNEGSKA (reference sequence). The CDR3 spells CRASNVWGLAGAGTGELFF. The DNA for the CDR3 is TGCAGGGCTAGTAACGTTTGGGGACTAGCGGGAGCGGGTACCGGGGAGCTGTTTTTT.

The chain uses TRBV12-3 or TRBV12-4 and TRBJ1-4, with a weak D call TRBD1 (6 bases). Trimming took off 2 bases at V and 8 bases at J, with 9 bases between the two ends. This CDR3 spans 13 amino acids. In DNA form, the CDR3 reads TGTGCCAGCAGTTTAACAGGGAGGGAAAAACTGTTTTTT. This translates into CASSLTGREKLFF.

In its sample, this clonotype was seen a few times. The rearrangement uses TRBV5-1 and TRBJ2-5; D is tentatively TRBD1 or TRBD2 (5 bases each). Trimming removed 0 bases from V and 7 bases from J, with 10 bases in between. The CDR3 covers 13 residues. CDR1 and CDR2 (germline): SGHRS, YFSETQ. In nucleotides, the CDR3 is TGCGCCAGCAGCTTGGCTGAGGGGAGGACCCAGTACTTC. Translation: CASSLAEGRTQYF.

The DNA of the CDR3 is TGCGCCAGCAGCTTGATGGGGACAGGTATCACAGATACGCAGTATTTT. Translated, it gives CASSLMGTGITDTQYF. The V call is TRBV5-1, the J call TRBJ2-3; 8 bases agree with TRBD1. The ends lost 1 base at V and 2 bases at J; junction bases unmatched: 6. The CDR3 spans 16 residues. Germline-derived CDR1 and CDR2 are SGHRS and YFSETQ. Based on the CDR3 plus reference TRBV5-1 and TRBJ2-3, the full variable domain is KAGVTQTPRYLIKTRGQQVTLSCSPISGHRSVSWYQQTPGQGLQFLFEYFSETQRNKGNFPGRFSGRQFSNSRSEMNVSTLELGDSALYLCASSLMGTGITDTQYFGPGTRLTVL.

This clonotype was counted between two and nine times. The CDR3 region has the DNA TGTGCCAGCAGTCATATCCTAGCCAAAAACATTCAGTACTTC. Protein sequence: CASSHILAKNIQYF. The genes are TRBV12-3 or TRBV12-4 and TRBJ2-4; no firm D call. V was trimmed by 5 bases and J by 0 bases, leaving 8 bases between them. The CDR3 runs to 14 residues.

The chain has TRBV11-2 and TRBJ2-7; TRBD1 might be the D (6 bases). This CDR3 comprises 15 residues. Germline-derived CDR1 and CDR2 are SGHAT and FQNNGV. Trimming shortened V by 2 bases and J by 1 base, and 12 bases separated the two germline ends. The CDR3 here is CASSLMAQGSYEQYF. Here the CDR3 DNA reads TGTGCCAGCAGCTTAATGGCCCAGGGGTCCTACGAGCAGTACTTC.

This clonotype was found many times. The genes are TRBV20-1 and TRBJ1-5, with D possibly being TRBD1 (6 bases). With 5 bases removed from V and 1 base from J, the gap between germline ends came to 15 bases. Germline-derived CDR1 and CDR2 are DFQATT and SNEGSKA (reference sequence). This CDR3 is 15 amino acids long. CDR3 nucleotide sequence: TGCAGTGCTCCAAGGGGGGGACGGAGCAATCAGCCCCAGCATTTT. It translates to CSAPRGGRSNQPQHF.

The chain employs TRBV3-1 and TRBJ2-2; D tentatively fits TRBD1 or TRBD2 (5 bases each). The length of the CDR3 is 15 residues. CDR1 and CDR2 (germline): LGHDT, YNNKEL (reference sequence). Trimming stripped 3 bases from V and 2 bases from J, with 10 bases between. CDR3 nucleotides: TGTGCCAGCAGCCAGTGGGGACCTAACACCGGGGAGCTGTTTTTT. It translates to CASSQWGPNTGELFF.

This clonotype was detected a few times. The chain uses TRBV5-1 and TRBJ2-7; D might be TRBD2 (6 bases). Trimming left V 0 bases short and J 6 bases short, with 10 bases between. The germline CDR1 and CDR2 sequences are SGHRS and YFSETQ. The CDR3 length is 13 residues. The CDR3 DNA reads as TGCGCCAGCAGCTTGGGGATGGGAGGCGAGCAGTACTTC. Its translation: CASSLGMGGEQYF.

The V gene is TRBV5-1, the J gene TRBJ2-1; the match to TRBD2 covers 12 bases. The CDR3 totals 16 residues. Trimming at V came to 3 bases and at J to 8 bases, leaving 9 bases not matched to a gene. Germline lookup yields CDR1 SGHRS and CDR2 YFSETQ. This CDR3 is CASSYPTSGSVDEQFF. CDR3 bases: TGCGCCAGCAGCTACCCGACTAGCGGGAGTGTAGATGAGCAGTTCTTC.

V gene TRBV20-1 combines with J gene TRBJ2-1; 14 bases match TRBD2. The germline gives CDR1 DFQATT, CDR2 SNEGSKA (reference sequence). The CDR3 spans 14 residues. J was trimmed by 8 bases and V by 6 bases; bases with no gene match: 6. CDR3 amino acids: CSARTSGRLDEQFF. CDR3 bases: TGCAGTGCCAGGACTAGCGGGAGGCTCGATGAGCAGTTCTTC.

This clonotype showed up many times. The chain recombines TRBV29-1 with TRBJ1-1; no firm D call. This CDR3 has 13 residues. Germline loops: CDR1 SQVTM, CDR2 ANQGSEA. V lost 6 bases, J lost 0 bases, and 11 bases lay in between. CDR3 DNA sequence: TGCAGCGTGAGGTCAGCCATGAACACTGAAGCTTTCTTT. Its protein product is CSVRSAMNTEAFF.

This chain connects TRBV20-1 to TRBJ2-3; tentatively, D is TRBD2 (6 bases). The germline V gene has CDR1 DFQATT and CDR2 SNEGSKA (reference sequence). CDR3 length: 15 amino acids. V was shortened by 5 bases and J by 2 bases, with 17 bases between the two germline ends. The CDR3 protein is CSALSTSSYTDTQYF. The CDR3 DNA follows: TGCAGTGCTCTATCGACTAGTTCATACACAGATACGCAGTATTTT.

The chain couples TRBV6-1 to TRBJ2-3, with D perhaps matching TRBD2 (7 bases). V was clipped by 5 bases and J by 4 bases, with 16 bases between them. Germline V lookup: CDR1 MNHNS, CDR2 SASEGT. The CDR3 runs 15 residues. The CDR3 coding sequence is TGTGCCAGCAGTCAAGTTACAGGGAGGGCAGATACGCAGTATTTT. It codes for CASSQVTGRADTQYF.

The gene calls are TRBV5-1 and TRBJ2-2; 12 bases align to TRBD1. Germline V gene lookup returns CDR1 SGHRS and CDR2 YFSETQ. The CDR3 spans 17 residues. Germline trimming cut 3 bases from V and 4 bases from J; bases unmatched to any gene: 7. CDR3 DNA sequence: TGCGCCAGCAGCTGGTCGGGACAGGGGGCGAGCACCGGGGAGCTGTTTTTT. It yields the protein CASSWSGQGASTGELFF. The full variable domain, with the rest looked up from reference TRBV5-1 and TRBJ2-2, is KAGVTQTPRYLIKTRGQQVTLSCSPISGHRSVSWYQQTPGQGLQFLFEYFSETQRNKGNFPGRFSGRQFSNSRSEMNVSTLELGDSALYLCASSWSGQGASTGELFFGEGSRLTVL.

This rearrangement joins TRBV7-8 to TRBJ1-5; TRBD1 matches 12 bases. The CDR3 contains 15 residues. J lost 7 bases, V lost 4 bases, and 5 bases had no gene match. Germline V gene sequence: CDR1 SGHVS, CDR2 FQNEAQ. The CDR3 here is CASSSGQGAFQPQHF. The CDR3 region has the DNA TGTGCCAGCAGCTCGGGACAGGGGGCTTTCCAGCCCCAGCATTTT.

The V gene is TRBV12-3 or TRBV12-4, the J gene TRBJ2-5, with D unclear. CDR3 size: 17 residues. V gave up 1 base and J gave up 5 bases, with 20 bases separating them. CDR3 sequence: CASSLVLVGVATETQYF. The CDR3 nucleotides read TGTGCCAGCAGTTTAGTCCTAGTGGGTGTTGCTACGGAGACCCAGTACTTC.

This clonotype was counted between two and nine times. The chain employs TRBV20-1 and TRBJ1-2; no firm D call. Trimming took off 5 bases at V and 5 bases at J, with 12 bases between the two ends. The CDR3 runs 12 residues. CDR1 and CDR2 from the germline V gene are DFQATT and SNEGSKA (reference sequence). CDR3 amino acids: CSAPRAGYGYTF. The CDR3 DNA is TGCAGTGCTCCCCGGGCGGGGTATGGCTACACCTTC.